The subject of this entry is one T cell receptor (beta chain). What it binds is not known. The sample belongs to a study of cytomegalovirus exposure and HLA in healthy donors. Study in general: The Caucasian-associated ancestry cluster contained about four fifths of the 300 to 400 genotyped donors. Study findings and constraints: When analyzed later, the rates of TCR association showed variation by HLA locus, with DRB1 the most and HLA-C the fewest. Donor immune exposure was known only as CMV serostatus.

At collection, donors were nominally healthy, but unrecorded immune exposures were probable. The J segment lost 0 bases and the V segment lost 5 bases, leaving 5 bases of the junction unmatched. The CDR3 spans 15 residues. Looked up from germline, CDR1 is SGHAT and CDR2 is FQNNGV. Primers for the PCR totalled 60 Vbeta and 13 Jbeta. Sequenced by immunoSEQ multiplex PCR; TCRdb stores in-frame clones only, minus some. The sample has 85,000 to 110,000 clones; around three quarters are singletons. Sequencing was carried out using PBMCs. The chain combines TRBV11-2 with TRBJ1-1, with TRBD1 matching over 8 bases. The receptor was isolated from a woman aged 18-29 years in good health and CMV-seropositive. The CDR3 DNA is TGTGCCAGCAGCCCAGGGACAGGATTGAACACTGAAGCTTTCTTT. It yields the protein CASSPGTGLNTEAFF.